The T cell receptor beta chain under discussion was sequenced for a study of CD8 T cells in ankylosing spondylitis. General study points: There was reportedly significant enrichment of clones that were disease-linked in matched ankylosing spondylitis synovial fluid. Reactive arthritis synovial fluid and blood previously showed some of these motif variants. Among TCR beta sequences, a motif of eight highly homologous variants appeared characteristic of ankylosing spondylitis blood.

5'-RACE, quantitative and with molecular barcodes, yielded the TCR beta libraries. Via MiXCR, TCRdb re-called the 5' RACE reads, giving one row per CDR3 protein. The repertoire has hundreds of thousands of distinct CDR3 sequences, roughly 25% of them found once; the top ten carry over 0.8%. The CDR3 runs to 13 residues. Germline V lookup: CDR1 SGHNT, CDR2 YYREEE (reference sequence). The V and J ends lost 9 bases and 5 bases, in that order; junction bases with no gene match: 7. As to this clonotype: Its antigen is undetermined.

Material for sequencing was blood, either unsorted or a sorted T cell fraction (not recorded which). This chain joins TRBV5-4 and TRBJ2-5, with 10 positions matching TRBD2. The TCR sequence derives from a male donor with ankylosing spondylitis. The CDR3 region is CATSASGSETQYF. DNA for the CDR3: TGTGCCACTTCGGCTAGCGGGAGTGAGACCCAGTACTTC.